This T cell receptor beta chain was retrieved from a study of T cell changes during pregnancy in multiple sclerosis. V was clipped by 3 bases and J by 8 bases, with 14 bases between them. Germline loops: CDR1 MNHEY, CDR2 SMNVEV (reference sequence). This CDR3 comprises 14 residues. Profiled with immunoSEQ multiplex PCR; TCRdb holds only in-frame clones, not every one. The repertoire includes approximately 92,000 clones, 90% to 95% of them detected once, and over 0.85% sits in the top ten. The chain recombines TRBV27 with TRBJ2-1; a weak D match, TRBD2 (6 bases). The material was peripheral blood, obtained after pregnancy. The clonotype comes from a female donor with multiple sclerosis, enrolled in a pregnancy study. This CDR3 is CASSFGSGFDEQFF. As DNA, the CDR3 is TGTGCCAGCAGTTTCGGCAGCGGGTTCGATGAGCAGTTCTTC.